These 19 T cell receptor beta chains came from one sample sequenced in a study of shared clonotypes between healthy human individuals. TCRdb's copy holds only in-frame clones and misses some; the assay was immunoSEQ multiplex PCR. The sample lists some 480,000 clones, around 80% occurring once. Material for sequencing was PBMCs. These receptors all stem from a woman aged 40-49 years in good health. Some clones in this sample may be carry-over from other donors' samples.

This clone was seen a few times. The chain links TRBV2 to TRBJ1-1; 9 positions agree with TRBD1. Trimming removed 6 bases from V and 2 bases from J; junction bases left unmatched: 7. Germline lookup yields CDR1 SNHLY and CDR2 FYNNEI. The CDR3 covers 15 residues. The CDR3 here is CASRDGQGPNTEAFF. CDR3 bases: TGTGCCAGCAGGGATGGACAGGGGCCTAACACTGAAGCTTTCTTT.

The chain is built from TRBV11-1 and TRBJ2-1; TRBD1 matches 9 bases. Germline CDR1 is SGHAT and CDR2 is FQDESV (reference sequence). This CDR3 has 14 amino acids. J lost 6 bases, V lost 7 bases, and 7 bases had no gene match. CDR3 DNA: TGTGCCAGCATCAAGGACAGGGGCGCCAATGAGCAGTTCTTC. Protein sequence: CASIKDRGANEQFF.

This chain joins TRBV14 and TRBJ2-3; D remains unclear. The CDR3 is made up of 14 amino acids. CDR1 is SGHDN, CDR2 FVKESK, per germline. Between the trimmed V and J ends, which lost 1 base and 1 base, there was a span of 6 bases. For the CDR3, the DNA is TGTGCCAGCAGCCAAGGAAGCGGCACAGATACGCAGTATTTT. Amino acids: CASSQGSGTDTQYF.

The chain uses TRBV27 and TRBJ1-3, with D hard to call. The CDR3 has 19 amino acids. V was pared by 6 bases and J by 0 bases, with 24 bases between. CDR1 is MNHEY, CDR2 SMNVEV, per germline (reference sequence). CDR3 nucleotide sequence: TGTGCCAGCAGATATAAATTGGGCCGGCAGGTGAGCTCTGGAAACACCATATATTTT. Protein sequence: CASRYKLGRQVSSGNTIYF.

This rearrangement joins TRBV2 to TRBJ2-7; D not resolved. The CDR3 has 12 residues. CDR1 is SNHLY, CDR2 FYNNEI, per germline. V lost 6 bases, J lost 2 bases, and 8 bases lay in between. DNA for the CDR3: TGTGCCAGCAGCCAGAGAGCCTACGAGCAGTACTTC. Translation gives CASSQRAYEQYF.

The chain is built from TRBV28 and TRBJ2-7; 11 bases fit TRBD1. The CDR3 runs 15 residues. Germline V gives CDR1 MDHEN, CDR2 SYDVKM. The junction had 8 bases not matched to a gene; V was cut back by 7 bases and J by 3 bases. In DNA form, the CDR3 reads TGTGCCAGCACAATACCGGGACAGGGGGACTACGAGCAGTACTTC. Amino acid sequence: CASTIPGQGDYEQYF.

This clone was seen only a few times. This chain uses TRBV5-8 with TRBJ2-5; no definite D call. CDR3 length equals 14 residues. Germline V gives CDR1 SGHTS, CDR2 YDEGEE. V shed 0 bases and J shed 5 bases, with 11 bases lying between them. The DNA for the CDR3 is TGTGCCAGCAGCTTGGTGGTAATAGGGGAGACCCAGTACTTC. Translated, it gives CASSLVVIGETQYF.

The rearrangement links TRBV5-1 to TRBJ2-3; D call uncertain. Germline assignment: CDR1 SGHRS and CDR2 YFSETQ. The V gene lost 4 bases and the J gene lost 7 bases, with 16 bases spanning the gap. The CDR3 covers 14 residues. The CDR3 region is CASSDRTRTHTQYF. DNA of the CDR3: TGCGCCAGCAGCGACCGGACGCGAACTCATACGCAGTATTTT.

V and J are TRBV2 and TRBJ2-3; 14 positions agree with TRBD2. Germline assignment: CDR1 SNHLY and CDR2 FYNNEI. Trimming cost V 10 bases and J 4 bases; bases outside gene matches: 7. The CDR3 consists of 15 residues. CDR3 residues: CATAATSGRADTQYF. In DNA, the CDR3 is TGTGCCACCGCAGCGACTAGCGGGAGGGCAGATACGCAGTATTTT.

The chain has TRBV7-8 and TRBJ1-5; no clear D gene. The V and J ends lost 1 base and 3 bases respectively, with 10 bases between them. Germline values: CDR1 SGHVS, CDR2 FQNEAQ. The CDR3 consists of 15 residues. CDR3 region: CASSLDGRLNQPQHF. CDR3 in DNA: TGTGCCAGCAGCTTAGATGGCAGGCTCAATCAGCCCCAGCATTTT.

The chain recombines TRBV11-2 with TRBJ1-1, with D perhaps TRBD1 (5 bases). V was shortened by 2 bases and J by 6 bases, with 13 bases between the two germline ends. Germline CDR1 and CDR2: SGHAT and FQNNGV. The CDR3 spans 14 residues. As DNA, the CDR3 is TGTGCCAGCAGCTTATATCAGGGATCAGCTGAAGCTTTCTTT. Translation: CASSLYQGSAEAFF.

This clone was seen many times. The chain carries TRBV27 and TRBJ2-2, with TRBD1 matching over 8 bases. The CDR3 runs to 13 residues. Germline CDR1 reads MNHEY; CDR2 reads SMNVEV (reference sequence). Losses at the gene ends were 7 bases for V and 6 bases for J; bases not matched to a gene: 4. The CDR3 sequence: CASKTGESGELFF. The CDR3 coding sequence is TGTGCCAGCAAGACAGGGGAATCCGGGGAGCTGTTTTTT.

The rearrangement links TRBV19 to TRBJ2-7; TRBD1 matches 7 bases. Germline CDR1 LNHDA, CDR2 SQIVND (reference sequence). Trimming at V came to 0 bases and at J to 4 bases, leaving 3 bases not matched to a gene. This CDR3 is built from 14 residues. The CDR3 here is CASSIDGTDYEQYF. DNA for the CDR3: TGTGCCAGTAGTATAGACGGGACAGATTACGAGCAGTACTTC.

V and J are TRBV27 and TRBJ1-4; the D is unclear. Trimming took off 5 bases at V and 0 bases at J, with 10 bases between the two ends. The CDR3 is 15 amino acids. The germline gives CDR1 MNHEY, CDR2 SMNVEV (reference sequence). The CDR3 reads CASSPQVATNEKLFF. CDR3 nucleotides: TGTGCCAGCAGTCCCCAAGTTGCAACTAATGAAAAACTGTTTTTT.

The CDR3 is CATRDRGNIQYF. As DNA, the CDR3 is TGTGCCACCCGGGACAGGGGCAACATTCAGTACTTC. V and J are TRBV2 and TRBJ2-4, with 10 bases aligning to TRBD1. Trimming cost V 10 bases and J 7 bases; bases outside gene matches: 4. Germline lookup yields CDR1 SNHLY and CDR2 FYNNEI. CDR3 length equals 12 residues.

The rearrangement joins TRBV4-1 to TRBJ2-5, with D perhaps being TRBD1 or TRBD2 (5 bases each). The tail of the sequence fits TRBJ2-7 better, so the J call may be wrong. The CDR3 totals 15 residues. Germline CDR1 is MGHRA and CDR2 is YSYEKL. The CDR3 DNA follows: TGCGCCAGCAGCCAGGTGGGACGAGCCCCCTACGAGCAGTACTTC. As protein: CASSQVGRAPYEQYF.

This clone appeared once. This chain joins TRBV28 and TRBJ2-5, with 9 positions matching TRBD1. With 4 bases clipped from V and 2 bases from J, the junction kept 8 bases outside the gene matches. CDR1 is MDHEN and CDR2 is SYDVKM in the germline V gene. This CDR3 region has 16 residues. This CDR3 is CASSSTGTGSQETQYF. In DNA form, the CDR3 reads TGTGCCAGCAGTTCAACCGGGACAGGGTCACAAGAGACCCAGTACTTC.

The chain uses TRBV29-1 and TRBJ2-7; TRBD2 matches at 8 bases. Germline loops: CDR1 SQVTM, CDR2 ANQGSEA. V lost 4 bases to trimming and J lost 7 bases; unmatched junction nucleotides: 9. This CDR3 has 13 amino acids. The CDR3 loop is CSVGRSGMGEQYF. CDR3 sequence (DNA): TGCAGCGTTGGTCGTAGCGGGATGGGGGAGCAGTACTTC.

This clone has only a few counts. The CDR3 loop is CAIPRGPQEGANVLTF. CDR3 nucleotides: TGTGCCATCCCCAGGGGGCCACAGGAGGGGGCCAACGTCCTGACTTTC. This sequence joins TRBV10-3 and TRBJ2-6, with 8 bases identical to TRBD1. Germline trimming cut 8 bases from V and 4 bases from J; bases unmatched to any gene: 10. The CDR3 runs to 16 residues. Germline V gene data show CDR1 as ENHRY and CDR2 as SYGVKD.